The following is a TCR beta chain sequence with its context. The antigen is not known. This specimen belongs to a study of shared clonotypes between healthy human individuals. Study in general: Three CD4 naive, three CD4 memory, two CD8 naive and one CD8 memory plate were used per donor. Points from the study as a whole: Some clonotypes were shared by all four sorted-subset donors, while others were not shared. The non-shared ones had lower generation probabilities than the shared ones. On the whole, naive subsets had larger estimated richness than memory subsets had.

Trimming cost V 3 bases and J 3 bases; bases outside gene matches: 3. Germline assignment: CDR1 MGHDK and CDR2 SYGVNS. The CDR3 extends over 14 amino acids. Only in-frame clones appear in the TCRdb table, and some are missing; sequencing was by immunoSEQ multiplex PCR. The data show about 2.1 million clones, with 90% to 95% seen just once and around 1.7% held by the top ten. The naive CD8 population came from CD45RO-negative cells selected for CCR7, without terminally differentiated effector memory CD45RA+ cells. Sequenced: naive CD8+ T cells from PBMCs. This TCR was recovered from a man aged 18-30 years in good health. Some clones in this sample may be carry-over from other donors' samples. The rearrangement joins TRBV25-1 to TRBJ2-7; TRBD1 matches 9 bases. Here the CDR3 reads CASSDRDRDYEQYF. CDR3 nucleotides: TGTGCCAGCAGTGACCGGGACAGGGACTACGAGCAGTACTTC.